This T cell receptor beta chain is from a study of blood T cell repertoires in COVID-19. This clone was seen many times. Participants, about 18 to 90 years old, spanned about 26 US areas. Participant reports of clinical history set cohort assignment. Donors in Cohort 3 who had recovered were those with two negative PCRs, healthcare professional clearance, or resolution of their symptoms. The CDR3 is made up of 13 amino acids. Germline V gene data show CDR1 as SGHRS and CDR2 as YFSETQ. V lost 4 bases, J lost 5 bases, and 13 bases lay in between. Original processing notes: The assay estimated nucleated cells by amplifying reference gene primers. Measured with immunoSEQ multiplex PCR; TCRdb has only the in-frame clones, and not every one. V, J and clone size derive from that table, while D and trimming were established from the DNA sequence. Of roughly 220,000 clones in the sample, about 80% were seen once.

The TCR sequence derives from a man aged 35 to 55 who had recovered from COVID-19. The sample comprised PBMCs or T cells enriched from blood (not recorded which). The chain links TRBV5-1 to TRBJ2-7; D perhaps matches TRBD1 (5 bases). The CDR3 bases are TGCGCCAGCAGCCTAGGGGCCTTTAACGAGCAGTACTTC. Translated, it gives CASSLGAFNEQYF.